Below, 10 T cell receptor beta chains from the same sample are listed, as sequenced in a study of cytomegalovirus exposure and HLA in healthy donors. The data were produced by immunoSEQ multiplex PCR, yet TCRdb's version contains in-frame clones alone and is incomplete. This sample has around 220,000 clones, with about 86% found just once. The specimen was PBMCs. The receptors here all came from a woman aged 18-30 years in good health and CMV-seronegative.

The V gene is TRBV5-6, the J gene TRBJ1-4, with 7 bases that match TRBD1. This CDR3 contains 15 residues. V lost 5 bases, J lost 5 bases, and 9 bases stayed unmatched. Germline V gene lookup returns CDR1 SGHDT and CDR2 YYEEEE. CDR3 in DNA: TGTGCCAGCAGATTGAGGGACAGAGAGAATGAAAAACTGTTTTTT. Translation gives CASRLRDRENEKLFF.

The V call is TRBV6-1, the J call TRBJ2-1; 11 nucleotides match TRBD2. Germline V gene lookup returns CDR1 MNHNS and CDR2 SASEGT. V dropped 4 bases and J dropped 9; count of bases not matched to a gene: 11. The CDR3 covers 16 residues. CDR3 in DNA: TGTGCCAGCAGTGTTGGTCTAGCGGGAGGTCCGGGTGAGCAGTTCTTC. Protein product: CASSVGLAGGPGEQFF.

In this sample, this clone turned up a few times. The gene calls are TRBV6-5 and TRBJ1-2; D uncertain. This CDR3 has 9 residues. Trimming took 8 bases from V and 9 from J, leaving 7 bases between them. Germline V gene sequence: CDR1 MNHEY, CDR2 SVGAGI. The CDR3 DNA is TGTGCCAGCCTCTTTAGCTACACCTTC. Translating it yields CASLFSYTF.

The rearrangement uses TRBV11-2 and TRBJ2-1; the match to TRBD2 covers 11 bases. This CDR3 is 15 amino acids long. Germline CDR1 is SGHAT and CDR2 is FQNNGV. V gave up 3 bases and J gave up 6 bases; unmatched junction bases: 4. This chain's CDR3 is CASSFSGRASNEQFF. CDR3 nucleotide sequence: TGTGCCAGCAGCTTTAGCGGGAGGGCCAGCAATGAGCAGTTCTTC.

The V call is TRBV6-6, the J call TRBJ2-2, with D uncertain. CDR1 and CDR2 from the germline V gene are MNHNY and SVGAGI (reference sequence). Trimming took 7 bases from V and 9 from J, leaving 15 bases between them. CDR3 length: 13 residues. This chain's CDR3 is CASNFGEARELFF. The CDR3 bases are TGTGCCAGCAATTTCGGAGAGGCCCGGGAGCTGTTTTTT.

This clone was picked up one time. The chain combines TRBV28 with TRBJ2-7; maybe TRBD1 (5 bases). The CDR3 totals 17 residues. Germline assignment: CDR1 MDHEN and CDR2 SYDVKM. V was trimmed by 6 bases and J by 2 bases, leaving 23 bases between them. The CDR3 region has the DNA TGTGCCAGCAGCCCACAGGTCCTTGAACAATATACCTACGAGCAGTACTTC. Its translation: CASSPQVLEQYTYEQYF.

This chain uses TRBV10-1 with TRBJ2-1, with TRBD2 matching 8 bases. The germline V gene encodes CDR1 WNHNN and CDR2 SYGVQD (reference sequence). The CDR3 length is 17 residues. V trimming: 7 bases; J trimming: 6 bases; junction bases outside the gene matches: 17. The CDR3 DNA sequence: TGCGCCAGCACCCTCGGCGGCGGGGGGAGGTTTTCCAATGAGCAGTTCTTC. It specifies CASTLGGGGRFSNEQFF.

This chain's CDR3 is CASSYLTGRINEQFF. In DNA form, the CDR3 reads TGCGCCAGCAGCTATTTGACAGGGAGAATCAATGAGCAGTTCTTC. This chain links TRBV5-1 with TRBJ2-1, with TRBD1 matching over 7 bases. The V gene end was trimmed by 3 bases and the J gene end by 6 bases; junction bases not matched to a gene: 9. This CDR3 comprises 15 residues. Germline-derived CDR1 and CDR2 are SGHRS and YFSETQ. Supplemented by reference TRBV5-1 and TRBJ2-1, the full variable domain reads KAGVTQTPRYLIKTRGQQVTLSCSPISGHRSVSWYQQTPGQGLQFLFEYFSETQRNKGNFPGRFSGRQFSNSRSEMNVSTLELGDSALYLCASSYLTGRINEQFFGPGTRLTVL.

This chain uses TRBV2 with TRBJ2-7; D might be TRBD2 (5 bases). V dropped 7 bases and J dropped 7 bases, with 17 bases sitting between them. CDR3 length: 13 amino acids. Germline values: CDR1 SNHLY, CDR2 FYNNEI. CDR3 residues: CASTRVTVGEQYF. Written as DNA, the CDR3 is TGTGCCAGCACGCGGGTCACGGTAGGGGAGCAGTACTTC.

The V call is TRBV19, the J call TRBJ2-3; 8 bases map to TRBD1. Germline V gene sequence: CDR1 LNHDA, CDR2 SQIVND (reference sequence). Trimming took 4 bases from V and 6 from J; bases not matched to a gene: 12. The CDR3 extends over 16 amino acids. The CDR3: CASSRFRTGPADTQYF. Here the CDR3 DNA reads TGTGCCAGTAGTAGATTCCGGACAGGGCCAGCGGATACGCAGTATTTT.